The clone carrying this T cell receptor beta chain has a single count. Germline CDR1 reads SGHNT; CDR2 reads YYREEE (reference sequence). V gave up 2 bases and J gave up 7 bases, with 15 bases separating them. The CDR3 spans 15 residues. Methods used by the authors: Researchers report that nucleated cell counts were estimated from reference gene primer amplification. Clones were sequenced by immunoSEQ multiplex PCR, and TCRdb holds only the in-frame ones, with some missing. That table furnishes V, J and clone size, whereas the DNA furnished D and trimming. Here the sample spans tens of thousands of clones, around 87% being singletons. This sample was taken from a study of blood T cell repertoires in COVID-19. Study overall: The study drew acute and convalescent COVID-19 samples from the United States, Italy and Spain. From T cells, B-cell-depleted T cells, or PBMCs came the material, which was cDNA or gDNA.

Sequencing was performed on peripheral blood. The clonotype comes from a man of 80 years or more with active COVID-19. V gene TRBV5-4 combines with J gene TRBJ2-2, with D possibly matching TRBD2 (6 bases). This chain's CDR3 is CASSLGREWGGELFF. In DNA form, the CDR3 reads TGTGCCAGCAGCTTAGGACGGGAGTGGGGCGGGGAGCTGTTTTTT.